This is a list of T cell receptor beta chains from one sample in a study of blood T cell repertoires in COVID-19. Produced via immunoSEQ multiplex PCR; TCRdb's table is partial and in-frame only. The sample has 200,000 to 250,000 clones, approximately 90% seen once. Sequenced input: peripheral blood. The receptor set was obtained from a woman in her twenties or thirties with COVID-19, enrolled during active disease. Both conserved end residues are part of each CDR3. D genes are given only for firm matches. Some rows mark clone size as missing; the rest say once, few, many or name a class of expanded clone.

d_call j_call clone_size v_call cdr3_aa cdr3_nt
TRBD1 TRBJ1-2 once TRBV6-5 CASTRQGDYGYTF TGTGCCAGCACTAGACAGGGCGACTATGGCTACACCTTC
. TRBJ1-2 once TRBV5-5 CASSRGPKNYGYTF TGTGCCAGCAGCCGAGGGCCGAAGAACTATGGCTACACCTTC
. TRBJ2-2 once TRBV7-2 CASSLALSSFTGELFF TGTGCCAGCAGCTTAGCGCTGAGTAGTTTCACCGGGGAGCTGTTTTTT
TRBD2 TRBJ2-3 . TRBV7-2 CASSLGGTSANTQYF TGTGCCAGCAGCTTAGGGGGGACTAGCGCAAATACGCAGTATTTT
. TRBJ2-7 . TRBV5-4 CASSHRRPGTYEQYF TGTGCCAGCAGCCACCGGCGCCCGGGGACCTACGAGCAGTACTTC
TRBD1 TRBJ2-4 . TRBV3-1/TRBV3-2 CASSQGSRDRYF TGTGCCAGCAGCCAAGGTAGCCGGGACAGGTACTTC
. TRBJ2-3 once TRBV7-6 CASSPRTGQYTDTQYF TGTGCCAGCAGCCCCCGAACAGGACAGTACACAGATACGCAGTATTTT
. TRBJ2-3 . TRBV6-6 CASRSRRGQSTDTQYF TGTGCCAGCAGGAGCCGCAGGGGCCAGAGCACAGATACGCAGTATTTT
TRBD2 TRBJ2-5 once TRBV13 CASSLAGGGLQETQYF TGTGCCAGCAGCCTAGCGGGCGGGGGCCTCCAAGAGACCCAGTACTTC
TRBD1 TRBJ2-2 . TRBV6-1 CASSEVWTGGRGSGELFF TGTGCCAGCAGTGAAGTTTGGACAGGGGGAAGAGGGAGCGGGGAGCTGTTTTTT
TRBD1 TRBJ1-3 . TRBV7-2 CASSLDRSMTGNTIYF TGTGCCAGCAGCTTGGACAGGTCCATGACGGGAAACACCATATATTTT
TRBD2 TRBJ2-5 . TRBV19 CASKAPFSGGPSTGETQYF TGTGCCAGTAAAGCGCCATTTAGCGGGGGCCCGAGTACAGGGGAGACCCAGTACTTC
. TRBJ1-2 . TRBV5-1 CASSLGQGDSYTF TGCGCCAGCAGCTTGGGGCAGGGTGATAGCTACACCTTC
TRBD1 TRBJ2-7 . TRBV29-1 CSVSGQYSYEQYF TGCAGCGTTTCGGGACAGTATTCCTACGAGCAGTACTTC
TRBD1 TRBJ1-2 . TRBV13 CASSLDGQVPNYGYTF TGTGCCAGCAGCTTAGATGGACAGGTTCCCAACTATGGCTACACCTTC
. TRBJ2-2 . TRBV7-9 CASSPTGYTGELFF TGTGCCAGCAGCCCGACAGGATACACCGGGGAGCTGTTTTTT
TRBD1 TRBJ1-1 . TRBV5-1 CASSLAPGQWNTEAFF TGCGCCAGCAGCTTGGCGCCGGGACAGTGGAACACTGAAGCTTTCTTT
. TRBJ1-3 . TRBV7-9 CASSFGQTISGNTIYF TGTGCCAGCAGCTTCGGACAGACCATCTCTGGAAACACCATATATTTT
TRBD2 TRBJ2-1 . TRBV7-2 CASSSGGPTSALNEQFF TGTGCCAGCAGCTCGGGCGGTCCGACTAGCGCTCTCAATGAGCAGTTCTTC
. TRBJ1-2 . TRBV6-5 CASSSPGLSYFYGYTF TGTGCCAGCAGTTCCCCGGGTCTAAGCTATTTCTATGGCTACACCTTC
. TRBJ2-7 . TRBV29-1 CSVETDRLYEQYF TGCAGCGTTGAAACGGACAGACTCTACGAGCAGTACTTC
TRBD1 TRBJ1-2 . TRBV27 CASSLSRQGADGYTF TGTGCCAGCAGTTTATCCCGTCAGGGGGCGGATGGCTACACCTTC
. TRBJ1-6 . TRBV14 CASSQVAHSPLHF TGTGCCAGCAGCCAAGTAGCGCATTCACCCCTCCACTTT
. TRBJ1-1 . TRBV28 CASRRGNTEAFF TGTGCCAGCAGGAGAGGGAACACTGAAGCTTTCTTT
TRBD1 TRBJ2-3 . TRBV12-3/TRBV12-4 CASSTLTGKEQYF TGTGCCAGCAGTACCCTGACAGGGAAAGAGCAGTATTTT
. TRBJ1-5 . TRBV24-1 CATSVSAGSGDQPQHF TGTGCCACCAGTGTTTCCGCGGGGTCGGGGGATCAGCCCCAGCATTTT
TRBD2 TRBJ2-1 . TRBV19 CASRAGGTYNEQFF TGTGCCAGTAGGGCGGGAGGCACCTACAATGAGCAGTTCTTC
. TRBJ2-1 . TRBV5-4 CASRSVRDSYNEQFF TGTGCCAGCAGATCTGTCCGGGACTCCTACAATGAGCAGTTCTTC
TRBD2 TRBJ2-3 few TRBV2 CASSQPGLAGVDTQYF TGTGCCAGCAGCCAGCCGGGACTAGCGGGGGTAGATACGCAGTATTTT
. TRBJ1-2 . TRBV7-9 CASSSRVTYGYTF TGTGCCAGCAGCTCCAGGGTTACCTATGGCTACACCTTC
. TRBJ1-5 . TRBV19 CASSDRNQPQHF TGTGCCAGTAGTGACAGGAATCAGCCCCAGCATTTT
. TRBJ2-7 . TRBV14 CASSPSGYEQYF TGTGCCAGCAGCCCCTCGGGGTACGAGCAGTACTTC
TRBD2 TRBJ2-5 few TRBV5-1 CASSLGLSSGDGETQYF TGCGCCAGCAGCTTGGGTCTTAGTAGCGGGGATGGGGAGACCCAGTACTTC
. TRBJ1-2 . TRBV5-1 CASSLNTGNGYTF TGCGCCAGCAGCTTGAATACGGGGAATGGCTACACCTTC
. TRBJ2-5 few TRBV7-2 CASSPLGLSQETQYF TGTGCCAGCAGCCCTCTCGGACTTTCCCAAGAGACCCAGTACTTC
TRBD1 TRBJ1-6 . TRBV28 CASSRDRGRNSPLHF TGTGCCAGCAGCCGGGACAGGGGGCGGAATTCACCCCTCCACTTT
. TRBJ2-6 . TRBV5-1 CASSFALEGSGANVLTF TGCGCCAGCAGCTTTGCCCTTGAGGGATCTGGGGCCAACGTCCTGACTTTC
TRBD2 TRBJ2-7 once TRBV5-1 CASSLESSGGARQQYF TGCGCCAGCAGCTTGGAGTCTAGCGGGGGGGCCCGGCAGCAGTACTTC
. TRBJ1-1 . TRBV5-1 CASSLGASGDWSAFF TGCGCCAGCAGCTTGGGGGCCTCAGGGGATTGGTCGGCTTTCTTT
TRBD2 TRBJ2-2 . TRBV5-1 CASSLDGLANTGELFF TGCGCCAGCAGCTTAGACGGACTAGCGAACACCGGGGAGCTGTTTTTT
. TRBJ1-5 . TRBV6-2/TRBV6-3 CASSYSGRGPDNSNQPQHF TGTGCCAGCAGTTACTCCGGCAGGGGCCCCGACAATAGCAATCAGCCCCAGCATTTT
. TRBJ1-6 . TRBV3-1/TRBV3-2 CASGTGDSPLHF TGTGCCAGCGGTACGGGGGATTCACCCCTCCACTTT
. TRBJ2-1 . TRBV2 CASSAQGLRNNEQFF TGTGCCAGCAGTGCACAGGGTCTGCGAAACAATGAGCAGTTCTTC
. TRBJ1-2 few TRBV18 CASSLGGYGYTF TGTGCCAGCTCCCTCGGTGGCTATGGCTACACCTTC